The table lists the clone carrying this T cell receptor beta chain with many counts. Its antigen is unknown. Construction of TCR beta libraries relied on iRepertoire HTBI primers and on Arm-PCR targeting CDR3 regions. Using its own MiXCR run on the multiplex PCR reads, TCRdb lists one record per CDR3 protein. The table lists 350,000 to 500,000 distinct CDR3 sequences, 14% of them singletons. These data come from a study of regulatory T cells in long-lasting Graves disease. This CDR3 has 16 residues. CDR1 is SNHLY and CDR2 is FYNNEI in the germline V gene. J lost 0 bases, V lost 6 bases, and 4 bases had no gene match. The time point was: newly diagnosed GD, antithyroid drugs for less than 3 months. From RNA extracted from PBMCs, the TCR library was made. Findings and limits, study-wide: TRBV28, TRBJ1-2 and TRBJ2-5 were favored in persistent disease.

These records were also assigned to another study, of T cells in Graves' hyperthyroidism and ophthalmopathy. According to that study: Hyperthyroidism in the patients, aged 18 to 65, was newly diagnosed and under 2 months in duration. Pregnant or lactating patients were excluded, as were those with uncontrolled infection or other autoimmune disease. The TCR CDR3 first-round RT-PCR relied on the HTBI primer set.

The sequence came from a woman aged 45-59 years with Graves disease. The chain is built from TRBV2 and TRBJ2-6, with 8 bases identical to TRBD2. Source: peripheral blood mononuclear cells (PBMCs), taken at new diagnosis, from a patient treated with antithyroid drugs. The CDR3 is CASSGRASSGANVLTF. CDR3 in DNA: TGTGCCAGCAGCGGGAGGGCCAGCTCTGGGGCCAACGTCCTGACTTTC.